This T cell receptor (beta chain) was identified during a study of T cell clonotyping in hematopoietic cell transplantation. The study, taken as a whole, reports: After transplant, recipient diversity fell while pathologically expanded clonotypes grew through day 180.

Recipients were bled about 28 days pretransplant and at posttransplant days 30, 100, 180. In regard to this clone: Antigen: not known.

Clones were read by immunoSEQ multiplex PCR, and TCRdb kept only the in-frame ones, dropping some. The sample records around 17,000 clones, 85% to 90% being singletons. CDR3 length equals 14 residues. Germline V CDR1 and CDR2: LGHNA, YSLEER. The germline V and J ends were trimmed by 4 bases and 1 base, with 9 bases remaining between them. Sequencing was performed on PBMCs, taken 100 days after allogeneic stem cell transplant. The J gene is TRBJ2-3, the V gene TRBV4-3; weak D call: TRBD2 (6 bases). The clonotype was recovered from a male patient aged 60-69 years who had an allogeneic stem cell transplant from a related donor, so the T cells may come from the graft donor. Some clones in this sample may be carry-over from other donors' samples. The CDR3 is CASSRGTGTDTQYF. DNA for the CDR3: TGCGCCAGCAGCCGCGGGACGGGCACAGATACGCAGTATTTT.